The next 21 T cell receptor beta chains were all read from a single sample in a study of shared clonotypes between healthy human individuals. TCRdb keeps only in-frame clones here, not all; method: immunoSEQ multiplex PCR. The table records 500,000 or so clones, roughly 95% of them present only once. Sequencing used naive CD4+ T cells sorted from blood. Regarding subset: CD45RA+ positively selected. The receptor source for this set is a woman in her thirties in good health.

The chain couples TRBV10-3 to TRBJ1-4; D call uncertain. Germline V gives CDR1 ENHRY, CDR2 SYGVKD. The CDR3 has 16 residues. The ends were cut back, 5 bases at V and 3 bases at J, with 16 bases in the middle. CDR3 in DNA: TGTGCCATCAGTCCGGAACATTTGAGGTCTAATGAAAAACTGTTTTTT. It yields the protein CAISPEHLRSNEKLFF.

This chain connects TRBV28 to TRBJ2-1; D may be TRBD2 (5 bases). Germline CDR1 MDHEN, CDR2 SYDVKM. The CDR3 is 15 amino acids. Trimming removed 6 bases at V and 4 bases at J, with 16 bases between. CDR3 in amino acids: CASRPSSGKYNEQFF. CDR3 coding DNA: TGTGCCAGCAGACCCTCCAGCGGAAAATACAATGAGCAGTTCTTC. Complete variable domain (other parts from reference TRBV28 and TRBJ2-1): DVKVTQSSRYLVKRTGEKVFLECVQDMDHENMFWYRQDPGLGLRLIYFSYDVKMKEKGDIPEGYSVSREKKERFSLILESASTNQTSMYLCASRPSSGKYNEQFFGPGTRLTVL.

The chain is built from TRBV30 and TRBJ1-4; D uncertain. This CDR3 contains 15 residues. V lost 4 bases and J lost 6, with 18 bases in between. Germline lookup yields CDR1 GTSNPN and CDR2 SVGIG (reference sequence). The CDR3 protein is CAWTRMRARDEKLFF. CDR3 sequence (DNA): TGTGCCTGGACTCGAATGAGGGCGCGGGATGAAAAACTGTTTTTT.

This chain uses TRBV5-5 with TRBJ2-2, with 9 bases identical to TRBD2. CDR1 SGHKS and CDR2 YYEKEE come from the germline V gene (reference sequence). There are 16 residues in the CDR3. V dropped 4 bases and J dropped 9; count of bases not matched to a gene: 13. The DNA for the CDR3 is TGTGCCAGCAGCCCTTCTAGCGGGATCTTCCCTAGGGAGCTGTTTTTT. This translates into CASSPSSGIFPRELFF.

The CDR3 spells CASSLAATGELFF. The CDR3 DNA reads TGTGCCAGCAGCCTAGCGGCCACCGGGGAGCTGTTTTTT. The chain employs TRBV28 and TRBJ2-2, with 7 positions matching TRBD2. CDR1 is MDHEN and CDR2 is SYDVKM in the germline V gene. The V and J ends lost 6 bases and 4 bases, in that order; junction bases with no gene match: 2. This CDR3 is built from 13 residues.

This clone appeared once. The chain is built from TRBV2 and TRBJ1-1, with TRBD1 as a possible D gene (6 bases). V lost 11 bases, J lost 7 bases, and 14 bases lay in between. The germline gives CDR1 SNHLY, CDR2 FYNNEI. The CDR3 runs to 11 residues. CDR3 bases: TGTGCCGGCCGGACAGATAGTGAAGCTTTCTTT. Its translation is CAGRTDSEAFF. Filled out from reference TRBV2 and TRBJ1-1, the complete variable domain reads EPEVTQTPSHQVTQMGQEVILRCVPISNHLYFYWYRQILGQKVEFLVSFYNNEISEKSEIFDDQFSVERPDGSNFTLKIRSTKLEDSAMYFCAGRTDSEAFFGQGTRLTVV.

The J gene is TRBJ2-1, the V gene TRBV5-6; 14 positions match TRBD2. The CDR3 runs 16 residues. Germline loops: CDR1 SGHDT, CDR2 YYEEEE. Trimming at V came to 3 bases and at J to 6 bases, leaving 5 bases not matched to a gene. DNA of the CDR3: TGTGCCAGCAGCTCGACTAGCGGGAGGGCCTTCAATGAGCAGTTCTTC. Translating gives CASSSTSGRAFNEQFF. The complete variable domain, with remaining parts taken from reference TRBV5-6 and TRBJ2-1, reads DAGVTQSPTHLIKTRGQQVTLRCSPKSGHDTVSWYQQALGQGPQFIFQYYEEEERQRGNFPDRFSGHQFPNYSSELNVNALLLGDSALYLCASSSTSGRAFNEQFFGPGTRLTVL.

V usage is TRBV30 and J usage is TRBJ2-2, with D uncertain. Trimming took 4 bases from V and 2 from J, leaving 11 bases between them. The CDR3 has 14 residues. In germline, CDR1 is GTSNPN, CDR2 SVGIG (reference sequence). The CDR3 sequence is CAWMTHINTGELFF. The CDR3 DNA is TGTGCCTGGATGACCCATATCAACACCGGGGAGCTGTTTTTT. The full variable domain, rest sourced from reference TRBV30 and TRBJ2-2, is SQTIHQWPATLVQPVGSPLSLECTVEGTSNPNLYWYRQAAGRGLQLLFYSVGIGQISSEVPQNLSASRPQDRQFILSSKKLLLSDSGFYLCAWMTHINTGELFFGEGSRLTVL.

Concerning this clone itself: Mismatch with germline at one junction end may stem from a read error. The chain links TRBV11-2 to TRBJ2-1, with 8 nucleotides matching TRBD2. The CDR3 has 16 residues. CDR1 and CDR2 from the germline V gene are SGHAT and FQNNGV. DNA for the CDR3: TGTGTCAGCAGCTTAGTGGCGGGAGGAGGTCGAAACGAGCAGTTCTTC. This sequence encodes CVSSLVAGGGRNEQFF.

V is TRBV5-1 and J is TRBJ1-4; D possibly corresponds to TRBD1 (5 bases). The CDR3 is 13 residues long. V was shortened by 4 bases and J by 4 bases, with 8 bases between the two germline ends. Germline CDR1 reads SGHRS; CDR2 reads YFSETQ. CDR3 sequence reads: CASSTTVNEKLFF. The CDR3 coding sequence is TGCGCCAGCAGCACGACAGTTAATGAAAAACTGTTTTTT.

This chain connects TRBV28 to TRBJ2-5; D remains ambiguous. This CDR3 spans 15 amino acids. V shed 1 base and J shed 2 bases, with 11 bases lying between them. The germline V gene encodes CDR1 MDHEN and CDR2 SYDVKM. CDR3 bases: TGTGCCAGCAGTTTATCCGCTTTAGGGCAAGAGACCCAGTACTTC. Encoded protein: CASSLSALGQETQYF. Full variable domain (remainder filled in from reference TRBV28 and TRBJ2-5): DVKVTQSSRYLVKRTGEKVFLECVQDMDHENMFWYRQDPGLGLRLIYFSYDVKMKEKGDIPEGYSVSREKKERFSLILESASTNQTSMYLCASSLSALGQETQYFGPGTRLLVL.

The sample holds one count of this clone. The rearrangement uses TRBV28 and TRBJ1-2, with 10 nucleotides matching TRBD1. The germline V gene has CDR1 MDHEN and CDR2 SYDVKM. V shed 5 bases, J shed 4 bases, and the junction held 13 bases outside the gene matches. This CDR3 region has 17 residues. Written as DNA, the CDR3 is TGTGCCAGCAGTAGAGGGGGACAGGGGAGATCTCCCTATGGCTACACCTTC. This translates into CASSRGGQGRSPYGYTF.

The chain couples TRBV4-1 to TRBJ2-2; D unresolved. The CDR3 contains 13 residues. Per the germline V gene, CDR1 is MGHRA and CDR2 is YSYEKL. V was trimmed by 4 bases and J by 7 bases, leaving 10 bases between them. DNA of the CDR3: TGCGCCAGCAGCCGGCTAATTTACGGGGAGCTGTTTTTT. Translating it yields CASSRLIYGELFF.

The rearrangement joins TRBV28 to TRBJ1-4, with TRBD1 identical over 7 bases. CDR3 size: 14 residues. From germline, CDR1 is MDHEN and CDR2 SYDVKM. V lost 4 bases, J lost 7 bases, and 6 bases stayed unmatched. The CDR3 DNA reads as TGTGCCAGCAGTTCCCCGACAGGGTTTGAAAAACTGTTTTTT. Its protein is CASSSPTGFEKLFF. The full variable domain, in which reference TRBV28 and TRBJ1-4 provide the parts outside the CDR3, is DVKVTQSSRYLVKRTGEKVFLECVQDMDHENMFWYRQDPGLGLRLIYFSYDVKMKEKGDIPEGYSVSREKKERFSLILESASTNQTSMYLCASSSPTGFEKLFFGSGTQLSVL.

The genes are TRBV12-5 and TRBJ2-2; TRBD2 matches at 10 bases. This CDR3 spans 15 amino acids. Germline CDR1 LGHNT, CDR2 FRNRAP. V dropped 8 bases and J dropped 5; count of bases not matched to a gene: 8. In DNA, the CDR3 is TGTGCTAGTCCCCTAGCGGGAGTGAGAACCGGGGAGCTGTTTTTT. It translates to CASPLAGVRTGELFF. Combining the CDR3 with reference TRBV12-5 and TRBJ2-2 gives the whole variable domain DARVTQTPRHKVTEMGQEVTMRCQPILGHNTVFWYRQTMMQGLELLAYFRNRAPLDDSGMPKDRFSAEMPDATLATLKIQPSEPRDSAVYFCASPLAGVRTGELFFGEGSRLTVL.

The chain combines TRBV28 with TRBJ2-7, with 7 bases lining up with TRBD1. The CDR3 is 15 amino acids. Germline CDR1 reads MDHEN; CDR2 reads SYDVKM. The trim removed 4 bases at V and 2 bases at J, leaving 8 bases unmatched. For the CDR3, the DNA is TGTGCCAGCAGTTCCCCCGGGACAGTAGCCTACGAGCAGTACTTC. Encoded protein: CASSSPGTVAYEQYF. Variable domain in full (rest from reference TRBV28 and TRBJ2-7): DVKVTQSSRYLVKRTGEKVFLECVQDMDHENMFWYRQDPGLGLRLIYFSYDVKMKEKGDIPEGYSVSREKKERFSLILESASTNQTSMYLCASSSPGTVAYEQYFGPGTRLTVT.

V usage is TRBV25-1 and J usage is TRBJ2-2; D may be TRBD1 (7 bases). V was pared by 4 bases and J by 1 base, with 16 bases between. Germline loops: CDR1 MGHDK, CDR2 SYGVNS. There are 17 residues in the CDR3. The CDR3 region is CASSGPQGGENTGELFF. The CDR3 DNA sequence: TGTGCCAGCAGTGGACCCCAGGGGGGTGAGAACACCGGGGAGCTGTTTTTT.

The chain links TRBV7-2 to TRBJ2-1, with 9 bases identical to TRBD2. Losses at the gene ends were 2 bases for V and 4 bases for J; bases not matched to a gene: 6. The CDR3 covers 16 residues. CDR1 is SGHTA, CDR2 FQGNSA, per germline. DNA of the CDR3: TGTGCCAGCAGCTTACCGGGGCTAGCGGGGTACAATGAGCAGTTCTTC. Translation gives CASSLPGLAGYNEQFF.

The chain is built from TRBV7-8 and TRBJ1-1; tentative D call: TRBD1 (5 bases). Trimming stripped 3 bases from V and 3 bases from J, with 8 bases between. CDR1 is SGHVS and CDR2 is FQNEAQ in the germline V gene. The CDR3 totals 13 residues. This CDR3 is CASSFLGDTEAFF. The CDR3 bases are TGTGCCAGCAGCTTTTTGGGGGACACTGAAGCTTTCTTT.

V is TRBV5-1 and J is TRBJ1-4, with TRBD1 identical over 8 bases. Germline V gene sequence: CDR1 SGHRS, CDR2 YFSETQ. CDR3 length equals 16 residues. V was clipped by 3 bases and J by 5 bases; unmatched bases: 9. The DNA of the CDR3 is TGCGCCAGCAGCTCGAGTTTTGACAGGGGAAATGAAAAACTGTTTTTT. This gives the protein CASSSSFDRGNEKLFF.

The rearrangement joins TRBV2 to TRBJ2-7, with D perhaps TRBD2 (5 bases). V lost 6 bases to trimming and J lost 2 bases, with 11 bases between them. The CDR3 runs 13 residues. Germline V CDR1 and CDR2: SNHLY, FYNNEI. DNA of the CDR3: TGTGCCAGCAGCAAAGGACTCCCCTACGAGCAGTACTTC. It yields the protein CASSKGLPYEQYF.